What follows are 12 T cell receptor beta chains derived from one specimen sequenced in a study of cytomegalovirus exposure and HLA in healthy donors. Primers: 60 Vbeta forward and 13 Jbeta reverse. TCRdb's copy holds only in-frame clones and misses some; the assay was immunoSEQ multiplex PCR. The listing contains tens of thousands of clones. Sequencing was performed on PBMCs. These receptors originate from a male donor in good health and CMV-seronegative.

For the CDR3, the DNA is TGTGCCAGCAGCTCCCTCGACAGGGGCCCAACCTACGAGCAGTACTTC. This encodes CASSSLDRGPTYEQYF. The chain is built from TRBV11-2 and TRBJ2-7; 8 bases line up with TRBD1. Per germline, CDR1 SGHAT and CDR2 FQNNGV. V lost 4 bases, J lost 2 bases, and 10 bases stayed unmatched. The CDR3 consists of 16 residues.

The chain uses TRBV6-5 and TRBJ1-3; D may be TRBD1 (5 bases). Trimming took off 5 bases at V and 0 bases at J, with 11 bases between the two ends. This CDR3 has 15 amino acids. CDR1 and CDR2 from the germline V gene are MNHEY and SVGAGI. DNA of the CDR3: TGTGCCAGCAGTCTCGGGGGTGACTCTGGAAACACCATATATTTT. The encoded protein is CASSLGGDSGNTIYF.

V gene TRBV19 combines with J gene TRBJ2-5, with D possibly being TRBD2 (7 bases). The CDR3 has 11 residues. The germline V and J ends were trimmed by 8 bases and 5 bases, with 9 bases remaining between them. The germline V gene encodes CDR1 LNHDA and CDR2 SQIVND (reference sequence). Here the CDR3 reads CASEGGETQYF. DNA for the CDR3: TGTGCCAGTGAGGGGGGGGAGACCCAGTACTTC.

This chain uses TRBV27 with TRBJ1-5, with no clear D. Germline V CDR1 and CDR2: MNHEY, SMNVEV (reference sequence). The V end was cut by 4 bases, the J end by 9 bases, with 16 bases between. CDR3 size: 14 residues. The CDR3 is CASSSRTLAGPQHF. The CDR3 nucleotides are TGTGCCAGCAGTTCACGGACCCTAGCAGGGCCCCAGCATTTT.

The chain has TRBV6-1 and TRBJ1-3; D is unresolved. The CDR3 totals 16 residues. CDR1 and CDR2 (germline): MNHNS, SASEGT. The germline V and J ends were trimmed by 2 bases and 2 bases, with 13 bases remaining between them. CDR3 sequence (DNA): TGTGCCAGCAGTGAACTGGGAGGGCGGACTGGAAACACCATATATTTT. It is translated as CASSELGGRTGNTIYF.

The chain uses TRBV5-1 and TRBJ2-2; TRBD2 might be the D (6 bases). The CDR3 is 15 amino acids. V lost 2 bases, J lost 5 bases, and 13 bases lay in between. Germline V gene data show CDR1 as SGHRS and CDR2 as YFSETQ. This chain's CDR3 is CASSLIQGGTGELFF. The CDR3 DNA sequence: TGCGCCAGCAGCTTAATTCAGGGAGGAACCGGGGAGCTGTTTTTT. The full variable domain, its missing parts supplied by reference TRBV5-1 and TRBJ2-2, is KAGVTQTPRYLIKTRGQQVTLSCSPISGHRSVSWYQQTPGQGLQFLFEYFSETQRNKGNFPGRFSGRQFSNSRSEMNVSTLELGDSALYLCASSLIQGGTGELFFGEGSRLTVL.

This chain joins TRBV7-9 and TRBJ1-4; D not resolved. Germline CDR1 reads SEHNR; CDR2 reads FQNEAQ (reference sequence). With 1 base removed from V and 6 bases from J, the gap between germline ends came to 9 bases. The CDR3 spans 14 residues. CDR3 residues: CASSLEVTYEKLFF. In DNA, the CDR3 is TGTGCCAGCAGCTTAGAAGTGACATATGAAAAACTGTTTTTT.

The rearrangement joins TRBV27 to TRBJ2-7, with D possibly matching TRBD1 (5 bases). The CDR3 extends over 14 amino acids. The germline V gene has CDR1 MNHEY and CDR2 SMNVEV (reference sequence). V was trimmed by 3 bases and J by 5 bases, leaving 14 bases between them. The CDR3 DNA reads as TGTGCCAGCAGTTTTGGTGAAGGGGTCCACGAGCAGTACTTC. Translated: CASSFGEGVHEQYF.

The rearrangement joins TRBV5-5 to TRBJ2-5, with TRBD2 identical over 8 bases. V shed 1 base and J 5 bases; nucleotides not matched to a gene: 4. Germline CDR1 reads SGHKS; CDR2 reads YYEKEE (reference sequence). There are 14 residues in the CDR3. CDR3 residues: CASSLRSGAETQYF. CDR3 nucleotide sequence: TGTGCCAGCAGCTTGCGTAGCGGGGCTGAGACCCAGTACTTC.

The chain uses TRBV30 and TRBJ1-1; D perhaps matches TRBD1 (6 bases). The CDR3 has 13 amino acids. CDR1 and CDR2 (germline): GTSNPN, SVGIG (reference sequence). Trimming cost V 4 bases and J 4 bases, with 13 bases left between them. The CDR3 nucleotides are TGTGCCTGGAAAGGGGGATGGTCCACTGAAGCTTTCTTT. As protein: CAWKGGWSTEAFF.

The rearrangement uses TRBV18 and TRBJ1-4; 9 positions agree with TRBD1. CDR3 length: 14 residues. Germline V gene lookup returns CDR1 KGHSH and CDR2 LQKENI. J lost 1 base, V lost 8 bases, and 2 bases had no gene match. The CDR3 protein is CASLDRGTNEKLFF. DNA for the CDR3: TGTGCCAGCCTGGACAGGGGAACTAATGAAAAACTGTTTTTT.

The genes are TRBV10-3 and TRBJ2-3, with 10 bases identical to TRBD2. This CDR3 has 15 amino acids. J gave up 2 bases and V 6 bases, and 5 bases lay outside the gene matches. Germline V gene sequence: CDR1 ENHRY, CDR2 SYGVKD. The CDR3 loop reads CAISLAGDPTDTQYF. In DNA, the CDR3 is TGTGCCATCAGCCTAGCGGGAGACCCCACAGATACGCAGTATTTT.